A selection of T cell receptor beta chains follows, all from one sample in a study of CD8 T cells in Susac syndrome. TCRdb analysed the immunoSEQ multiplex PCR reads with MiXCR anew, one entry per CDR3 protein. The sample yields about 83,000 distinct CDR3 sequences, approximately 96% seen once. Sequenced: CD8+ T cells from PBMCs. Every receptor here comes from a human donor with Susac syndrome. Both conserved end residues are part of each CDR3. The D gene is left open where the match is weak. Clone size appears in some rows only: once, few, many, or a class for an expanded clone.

CASSHEDGLINEQFF,TGTGCCAGCTCACATGAGGACGGATTAATCAATGAGCAGTTCTTC,TRBJ2-1,TRBV18,-,15,-
CASSSAWDRGRGEQYF,TGTGCCAGCAGCTCCGCCTGGGACAGGGGCCGTGGCGAGCAGTACTTC,TRBJ2-7,TRBV13,-,16,TRBD1
CASSQVSPLGDQPQHF,TGCGCCAGCAGCCAAGTGAGCCCTTTGGGGGATCAGCCCCAGCATTTT,TRBJ1-5,TRBV4-3,-,16,-
CASSLDGRLYNEQFF,TGCGCCAGCAGCTTGGATGGGAGGTTATACAATGAGCAGTTCTTC,TRBJ2-1,TRBV5-1,-,15,-
CASSPQLAGGLDTQYF,TGTGCCAGCAGTCCTCAGCTAGCGGGGGGGCTTGATACGCAGTATTTT,TRBJ2-3,TRBV28,-,16,TRBD2
CASSEGDSNYGYTF,TGTGCCAGCAGCGAGGGGGACAGTAACTATGGCTACACCTTC,TRBJ1-2,TRBV9,once,14,TRBD1
CASSPVVYRVSGSPLHF,TGTGCCAGCTCACCCGTTGTTTACCGGGTTTCAGGTTCACCCCTCCACTTT,TRBJ1-6,TRBV18,-,17,-
CSVAPRRATNEKLFF,TGCAGCGTTGCCCCCCGGCGTGCAACTAATGAAAAACTGTTTTTT,TRBJ1-4,TRBV29-1,-,15,-
CASSTGLGPYNEQFF,TGTGCCAGCAGCACTGGACTAGGTCCCTACAATGAGCAGTTCTTC,TRBJ2-1,TRBV11-2,-,15,TRBD2
CASSRSSSGRGPSGANVLTF,TGTGCCAGCTCACGAAGCAGTAGCGGGAGAGGCCCCTCTGGGGCCAACGTCCTGACTTTC,TRBJ2-6,TRBV18,-,20,TRBD2
CASSYQNTGELFF,TGTGCCAGCAGTTACCAGAACACCGGGGAGCTGTTTTTT,TRBJ2-2,TRBV6-5,-,13,-
CATRGWTGAYEQYF,TGTGCCACCCGGGGTTGGACAGGGGCCTACGAGCAGTACTTC,TRBJ2-7,TRBV28,-,14,TRBD1
CAWSGLHSYEQYF,TGTGCCTGGAGTGGCCTTCACTCCTACGAGCAGTACTTC,TRBJ2-7,TRBV30,-,13,-
CASSQRAGGLGEETQYF,TGTGCCAGCAGCCAGAGGGCAGGGGGTTTAGGAGAAGAGACCCAGTACTTC,TRBJ2-5,TRBV4-2,-,17,TRBD1
CASSPRTGQETQYF,TGTGCCAGCAGTCCACGGACAGGGCAAGAGACCCAGTACTTC,TRBJ2-5,TRBV13,few,14,TRBD1
CSVTDRTFEYEQYF,TGCAGCGTTACAGACAGGACATTCGAATACGAGCAGTACTTC,TRBJ2-7,TRBV29-1,-,14,-
CASSLETQYF,TGTGCCAGCAGCTTAGAGACCCAGTACTTC,TRBJ2-5,TRBV7-8,-,10,-
CATRGGAQETQYF,TGTGCCACCCGGGGGGGGGCCCAAGAGACCCAGTACTTC,TRBJ2-5,TRBV7-8,once,13,TRBD2
CASSPQRSDTQYF,TGTGCCAGCTCACCACAGCGTTCAGATACGCAGTATTTT,TRBJ2-3,TRBV18,-,13,-
CSAREGHEQFF,TGCAGTGCTAGAGAAGGGCATGAGCAGTTCTTC,TRBJ2-1,TRBV20-1,-,11,-
CSVPGPSGSYEQFF,TGCAGCGTCCCAGGGCCTAGCGGGAGTTATGAGCAGTTCTTC,TRBJ2-1,TRBV29-1,-,14,TRBD2
CASRGLADTQYF,TGTGCCAGCAGAGGTTTAGCAGATACGCAGTATTTT,TRBJ2-3,TRBV27,-,12,-
CASSQRWAHEQYF,TGTGCCAGCAGCCAAAGGTGGGCCCACGAGCAGTACTTC,TRBJ2-7,TRBV3-1,once,13,-
CASSLSLEGGELFF,TGTGCCAGCAGCCTAAGTCTCGAAGGCGGGGAGCTGTTTTTT,TRBJ2-2,TRBV4-2,-,14,-
CAWATAYEAFF,TGTGCCTGGGCGACAGCTTATGAAGCTTTCTTT,TRBJ1-1,TRBV30,once,11,-
CASSLAFLAEAFF,TGTGCCAGCAGCTTAGCATTTTTGGCTGAAGCTTTCTTT,TRBJ1-1,TRBV7-2,-,13,-
CASSSTSPTQYF,TGTGCCAGCAGCTCGACCTCTCCTACGCAGTATTTT,TRBJ2-3,TRBV5-6,once,12,-
CATSDTGEDITDTQYF,TGTGCCACCAGTGACACAGGGGAGGACATCACAGATACGCAGTATTTT,TRBJ2-3,TRBV24-1,-,16,-
CASSEGVAADTPYEQYF,TGTGCCAGCAGTGAGGGGGTTGCGGCTGATACCCCCTACGAGCAGTACTTC,TRBJ2-7,TRBV25-1,-,17,-